This T cell receptor (beta chain) was captured by sequencing in a study of long-term antiretroviral therapy in people with HIV (dated by TCRdb to between 2022 and 2023). For the wider study: Collection of the earliest samples took place about a decade ahead of the 2015 WHO recommendation for immediate ART, at a time when ART was typically delayed until CD4 counts fell. Whether ART initiation and durable HIV suppression were associated with changes in peripheral blood TRB repertoire composition and diversity was tested in a retrospective serial study. A total of fewer than 200 cryopreserved PBMC samples were contributed to the cohort by 30 adults with confirmed HIV infection, with samples collected serially over a mean of around 6 years (range 1-12). Of the roughly 30 participants with HIV, about twelve were female. No cross-contamination during QIAcube processing turned up in test extractions that ran a monoclonal T-cell line alongside 30 to 40 polyclonal samples.

In this sample, this clone turned up a few times. Which antigen it targets is not known. There are no base qualities to consult, and no much larger clone falls within one base. Participants were included only if at least one PBMC sample before ART initiation and at least two post-ART samples were available. Every participant with HIV received treatment in the United States of America. Before DNA extraction, cryopreserved samples of about 0.95-10 million PBMC were thawed and washed. At the time of the earliest PBMC sample, participants with HIV were aged between roughly 20 and 55 years. Per participant, PBMC samples came from 1-4 timepoints prior to ART initiation and 2-8 timepoints following ART initiation, for a median of 7 samples. For every participant, serial HIV viral load, CD4+ T-cell count, ART history and demographic data were obtained. Genomic DNA was extracted from unsorted PBMC with a Qiagen kit on a QIAcube, with processing performed in batches of 12 samples.

Results and caveats for the whole study, not just this receptor: Limited PBMC availability meant only the TCR beta chain was sequenced, without alpha chain pairing. The samples span the years 2004 to 2017, and the ART regimens used may be less effective than current regimens. Narrower CDR3 length ranges were observed in HIV repertoires than in controls, and an antigen-experienced repertoire with only a slight naive shift after ART was suggested by the network structure. Inferences about post-ART repertoire changes are limited because no data were available on ART adherence, viral resistance or therapy changes. Because pre-ART samples had limited cell numbers, unsorted PBMC were profiled rather than sorted CD4+ and CD8+ T cells. Starting ART was linked to a significant rise in TRB diversity, yet even after long-term ART the diversity remained significantly lower than in transplant donor controls. At every time point, the repertoire was dominated by expanded TRB clones first identified before ART initiation, although this dominance fluctuated and, in many PLHIV, declined after ART.

From a lookup of the germline V gene, CDR1 and CDR2 are SNHLY and FYNNEI. From cysteine to phenylalanine, the CDR3 is 13 amino acids long. Only the CDR3 portion is preserved as DNA: 39 bases, with reading frame beginning at the first base. The V end loses 6 bases and the J end loses 1 base, and a stretch of 9 bases separates them. Sequencing of the TRB variable region was done with the immunoSEQ hsTCRB v3.0 assay at survey level resolution. A depth of about 40,000-50,000 T-cell genomes per sample was targeted for TRB sequencing. TRB libraries were pooled and sequenced on an Illumina MiSeq using a v3 150-cycle kit. The authors' analysis ran thus. Repertoire analysis was performed in R inside a reproducible Nextflow workflow that covered QC, data transformation and analysis. LymphoSeq2, an R package for exploring AIRR-Seq data, was used to implement custom analyses. A handful of samples that produced fewer than 5000 total TRB sequences were removed, so 180 or so HIV repertoires were analyzed. Among the 180 to 200 retained HIV repertoires, roughly 60 were collected before ART initiation and 120 to 140 were collected after ART initiation. Repertoires were downsampled to 5000 TRB nucleotide sequences, with summary statistics averaged over 100 downsampling iterations. TRB sequences were retained for analysis only if CDR3 regions of at least seven amino acids were present. Diversity was assessed using a clonality score derived from Shannon entropy and using the Gini coefficient. Repertoire networks linked the top 5000 CDR3 amino acid sequences whenever two sequences differed by an edit distance of one. Antigen specificity groups and MHC restriction were predicted for TRB CDR3 amino acid sequences with GLIPH2. To flag known associations with CMV, EBV, HIV or tissue antigens, CDR3 amino acid sequences were compared against VDJdb and McPAS-TCR. Pre-ART, post-ART and control groups were compared with Wilcoxon signed-rank tests and Holm-Bonferroni correction. Here the immuneACCESS table is served through TCRdb, limited to in-frame sequences with V and J called. Missing clones are a known gap in these copies; in checked studies unresolved V genes cover under half, and the rest lacks a known reason. V and J calls and clone size are given by that table; D and trimming were obtained from the DNA. The sample table contains 20,000 or so clones; only one count was recorded for approximately 85% of them. About 6.8% of the sample is taken by the ten largest.

The receptor comes from a man aged 18 to 35 with HIV. The V and J segments used are TRBV2 and TRBJ2-5; the D gene lacks a confident call. The sequences come from unsorted PBMCs, collected at the start of antiretroviral therapy, before treatment. In nucleotides, the sequence is TGTGCCAGCAGAGAGGTGACCCAAGAGACCCAGTACTTC. It encodes CASREVTQETQYF.